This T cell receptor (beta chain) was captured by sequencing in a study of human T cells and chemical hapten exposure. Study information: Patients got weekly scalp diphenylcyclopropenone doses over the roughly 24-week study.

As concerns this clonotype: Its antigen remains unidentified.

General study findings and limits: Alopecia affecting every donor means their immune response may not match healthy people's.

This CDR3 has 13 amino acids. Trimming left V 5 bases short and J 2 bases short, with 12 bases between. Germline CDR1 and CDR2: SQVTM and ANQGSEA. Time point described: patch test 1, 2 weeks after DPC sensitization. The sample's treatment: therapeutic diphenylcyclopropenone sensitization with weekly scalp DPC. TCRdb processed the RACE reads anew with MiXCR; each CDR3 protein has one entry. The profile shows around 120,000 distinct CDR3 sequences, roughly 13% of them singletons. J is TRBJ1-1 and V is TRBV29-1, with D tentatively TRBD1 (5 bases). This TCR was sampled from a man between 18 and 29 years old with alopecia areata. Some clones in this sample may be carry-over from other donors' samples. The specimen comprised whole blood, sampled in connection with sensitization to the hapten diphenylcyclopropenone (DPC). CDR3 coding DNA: TGCAGCGTTTCGAGTGGGGGAAACACTGAAGCTTTCTTT. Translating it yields CSVSSGGNTEAFF.